This passage covers 15 T cell receptor beta chains from one sample sequenced in a study of T-cell memory formation after mild COVID-19. TCRdb fed the 5' RACE reads into MiXCR, producing one record per CDR3 protein. The sample contains roughly 480,000 distinct CDR3 sequences, around a quarter of which appear only once. Material: PBMCs or a T cell subset sorted from them (not recorded which). The receptors come from an adult woman who had mild COVID-19 (a few samples of this study predate the infection). Cell type and time point are not known.

The chain is built from TRBV4-1 and TRBJ1-1; D is undetermined. The V gene lost 0 bases and the J gene lost 6 bases, with 11 bases spanning the gap. The CDR3 has 14 residues. Per germline, CDR1 MGHRA and CDR2 YSYEKL. The CDR3 region has the DNA TGCGCCAGCAGCCAAGAAGTTAGGTGGCCTGAAGCTTTCTTT. This sequence encodes CASSQEVRWPEAFF.

This clonotype was counted only a few times. The chain combines TRBV6-5 with TRBJ1-3, with TRBD1 identical over 10 bases. Germline CDR1 MNHEY, CDR2 SVGAGI. The CDR3 is made up of 17 amino acids. The V segment lost 2 bases and the J segment 0 bases; nucleotides outside the gene matches: 4. The CDR3: CASSYRRDRGSGNTIYF. For the CDR3, the DNA is TGTGCCAGCAGTTACAGGAGGGACAGGGGCTCTGGAAACACCATATATTTT.

V and J are TRBV15 and TRBJ2-5; D might be TRBD1 (8 bases). CDR3 length: 16 amino acids. The germline CDR1 and CDR2 sequences are LNHNV and YYDKDF (reference sequence). Trimming took 5 bases from V and 1 from J, leaving 17 bases between them. CDR3 sequence: CATSRRQGRAQETQYF. CDR3 nucleotide sequence: TGTGCCACCAGCCGAAGACAGGGGAGGGCCCAAGAGACCCAGTACTTC.

The rearrangement uses TRBV6-2 or TRBV6-3 and TRBJ2-2; tentatively, D is TRBD1 or TRBD2 (5 bases each). Looked up from germline, CDR1 is MNHEY and CDR2 is SVGEGT. This CDR3 has 17 amino acids. V dropped 2 bases and J dropped 1 base, with 14 bases sitting between them. The CDR3 DNA is TGTGCCAGCAGTTACCAGCTCGGGACCCTGAACACCGGGGAGCTGTTTTTT. Translation: CASSYQLGTLNTGELFF.

This clonotype has a handful of counts. V usage is TRBV12-3 or TRBV12-4 and J usage is TRBJ2-1; D remains ambiguous. The CDR3 runs to 14 residues. The ends were cut back, 6 bases at V and 4 bases at J, with 13 bases in the middle. The CDR3 reads CASSHPTEYNEQFF. DNA of the CDR3: TGTGCCAGCAGCCATCCGACGGAATACAATGAGCAGTTCTTC.

This clonotype has ten or more counts. This chain links TRBV5-1 with TRBJ2-2, with TRBD2 matching over 11 bases. The CDR3 is 15 residues long. Germline-derived CDR1 and CDR2 are SGHRS and YFSETQ. J was trimmed by 4 bases and V by 3 bases; bases with no gene match: 2. CDR3 residues: CASSSSGGPTGELFF. The CDR3 nucleotides read TGCGCCAGCAGCTCTAGCGGGGGGCCCACCGGGGAGCTGTTTTTT.

This clonotype was detected only a few times. The chain uses TRBV15 and TRBJ1-4; the match to TRBD1 covers 9 bases. The germline CDR1 and CDR2 sequences are LNHNV and YYDKDF (reference sequence). V shed 5 bases and J 7 bases; nucleotides not matched to a gene: 11. The CDR3 is 16 amino acids. The CDR3 sequence: CATSAVLTGGGEKLFF. CDR3 coding DNA: TGTGCCACCAGCGCTGTTCTGACAGGGGGAGGTGAAAAACTGTTTTTT.

The chain employs TRBV4-1 and TRBJ2-1; D not certain. The CDR3 contains 13 residues. Germline V gives CDR1 MGHRA, CDR2 YSYEKL. V shed 5 bases and J shed 2 bases, with 7 bases lying between them. The CDR3 sequence is CASSRTAYNEQFF. CDR3 DNA sequence: TGCGCCAGCAGCAGAACAGCCTACAATGAGCAGTTCTTC.

The chain uses TRBV24-1 and TRBJ2-1; 7 positions agree with TRBD1. J lost 2 bases, V lost 0 bases, and 3 bases had no gene match. The CDR3 contains 16 residues. Germline CDR1 KGHDR, CDR2 SFDVKD. This CDR3 reads CATSDLHDRAYNEQFF. The CDR3 bases are TGTGCCACCAGTGATTTGCACGACAGGGCCTACAATGAGCAGTTCTTC.

This clonotype showed up just a few times. The V call is TRBV6-5, the J call TRBJ1-3; no firm D call. The V and J ends lost 5 bases and 4 bases respectively, with 9 bases between them. Germline V gene data show CDR1 as MNHEY and CDR2 as SVGAGI. The CDR3 runs 13 residues. DNA for the CDR3: TGTGCCAGCAGTCTCTCGCGGGGAAACACCATATATTTT. Amino acids: CASSLSRGNTIYF.

This clonotype turned up a few times. The chain uses TRBV18 and TRBJ1-4; D gene unclear. This CDR3 is built from 11 residues. Trimming pared 3 bases from V and 4 bases from J, leaving 0 bases between. Germline-derived CDR1 and CDR2 are KGHSH and LQKENI. In DNA form, the CDR3 reads TGTGCCAGCTCACCTAATGAAAAACTGTTTTTT. It codes for CASSPNEKLFF. The entire variable domain, with the rest obtained from reference TRBV18 and TRBJ1-4, is as follows: NAGVMQNPRHLVRRRGQEARLRCSPMKGHSHVYWYRQLPEEGLKFMVYLQKENIIDESGMPKERFSAEFPKEGPSILRIQQVVRGDSAAYFCASSPNEKLFFGSGTQLSVL.

This clonotype has just a few counts. The chain carries TRBV4-3 and TRBJ2-2; 8 bases line up with TRBD1. Per the germline V gene, CDR1 is LGHNA and CDR2 is YSLEER. The CDR3 spans 16 residues. After removal of 2 bases from V and 5 bases from J, the junction contained 7 bases not matched to a gene. Here the CDR3 DNA reads TGCGCCAGCAGCCAATGGCAGGGGGCAGGGACCGGGGAGCTGTTTTTT. It translates to CASSQWQGAGTGELFF.

The genes are TRBV4-1 and TRBJ2-1, with TRBD2 identical over 8 bases. V dropped 4 bases and J dropped 8; count of bases not matched to a gene: 10. CDR3 length: 15 residues. Germline CDR1 reads MGHRA; CDR2 reads YSYEKL. In nucleotides, the CDR3 is TGCGCCAGCAGCCTAGTAGCGACCGGGGGGGATGAGCAGTTCTTC. The encoded protein is CASSLVATGGDEQFF.

There are many counts of this clonotype. The chain is built from TRBV6-5 and TRBJ2-7; 9 nucleotides agree with TRBD2. Germline V lookup: CDR1 MNHEY, CDR2 SVGAGI. The CDR3 totals 15 residues. Trimming removed 6 bases from V and 3 bases from J; junction bases left unmatched: 9. The CDR3 sequence is CASSPVASGNYEQYF. CDR3 DNA sequence: TGTGCCAGCAGCCCTGTGGCTAGCGGGAACTACGAGCAGTACTTC.

The genes are TRBV6-2 or TRBV6-3 and TRBJ2-1; D not certain. V dropped 4 bases and J dropped 8 bases, with 12 bases sitting between them. The CDR3 runs 13 residues. Germline V gene data show CDR1 as MNHEY and CDR2 as SVGEGT. CDR3 sequence reads: CASSLREHDEQFF. CDR3 bases: TGTGCCAGCAGTTTGAGAGAGCACGATGAGCAGTTCTTC.